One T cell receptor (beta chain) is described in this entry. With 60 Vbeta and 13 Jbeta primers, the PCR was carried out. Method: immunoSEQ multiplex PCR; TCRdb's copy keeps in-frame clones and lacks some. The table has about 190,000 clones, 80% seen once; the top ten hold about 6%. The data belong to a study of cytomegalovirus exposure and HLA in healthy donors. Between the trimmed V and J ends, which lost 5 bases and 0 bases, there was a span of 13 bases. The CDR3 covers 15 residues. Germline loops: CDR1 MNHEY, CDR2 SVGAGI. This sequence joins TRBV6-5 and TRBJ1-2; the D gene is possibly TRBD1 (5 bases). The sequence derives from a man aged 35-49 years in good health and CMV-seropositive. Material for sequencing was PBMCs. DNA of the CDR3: TGTGCCAGCAGTCCAAGGACAAGAGCTAACTATGGCTACACCTTC. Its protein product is CASSPRTRANYGYTF.